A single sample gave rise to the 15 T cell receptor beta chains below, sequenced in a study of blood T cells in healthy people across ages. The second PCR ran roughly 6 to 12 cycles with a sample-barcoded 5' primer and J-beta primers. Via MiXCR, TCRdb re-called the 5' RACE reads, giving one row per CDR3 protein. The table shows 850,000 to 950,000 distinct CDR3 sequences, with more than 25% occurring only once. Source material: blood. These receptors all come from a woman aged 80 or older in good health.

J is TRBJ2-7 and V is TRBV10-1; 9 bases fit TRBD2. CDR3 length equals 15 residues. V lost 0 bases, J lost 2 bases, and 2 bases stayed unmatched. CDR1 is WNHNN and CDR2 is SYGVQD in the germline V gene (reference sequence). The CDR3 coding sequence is TGCGCCAGCAGTGAGTCTAGCGGGGGAGCCTACGAGCAGTACTTC. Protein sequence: CASSESSGGAYEQYF.

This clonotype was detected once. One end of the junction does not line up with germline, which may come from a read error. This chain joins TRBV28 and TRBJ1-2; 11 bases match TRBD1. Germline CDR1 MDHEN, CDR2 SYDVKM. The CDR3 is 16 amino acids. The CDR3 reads CASSIRTGGSSGGYNF. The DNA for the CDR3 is TGTGCCAGCAGTATAAGGACAGGGGGCAGCTCGGGCGGCTACAACTTC.

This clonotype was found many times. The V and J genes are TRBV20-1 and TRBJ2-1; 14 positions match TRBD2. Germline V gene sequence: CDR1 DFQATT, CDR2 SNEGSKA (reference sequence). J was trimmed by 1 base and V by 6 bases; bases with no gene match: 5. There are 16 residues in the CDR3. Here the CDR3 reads CSARGTSGGSYNEQFF. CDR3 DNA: TGCAGTGCCAGGGGGACTAGCGGGGGATCCTACAATGAGCAGTTCTTC.

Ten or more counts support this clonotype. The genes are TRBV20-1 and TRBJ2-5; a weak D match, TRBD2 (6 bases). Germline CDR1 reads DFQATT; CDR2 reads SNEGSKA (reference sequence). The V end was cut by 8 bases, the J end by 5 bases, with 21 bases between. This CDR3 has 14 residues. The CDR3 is CSSSPQQSGETQYF. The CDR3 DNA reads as TGCAGTTCCAGTCCCCAGCAGAGCGGGGAGACCCAGTACTTC.

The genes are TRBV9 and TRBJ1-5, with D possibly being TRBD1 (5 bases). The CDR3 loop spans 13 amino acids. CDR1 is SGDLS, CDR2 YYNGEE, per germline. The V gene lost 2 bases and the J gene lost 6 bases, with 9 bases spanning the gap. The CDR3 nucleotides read TGTGCCAGCAGCGTCGATCAGGGTCAGCCCCAGCATTTT. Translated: CASSVDQGQPQHF. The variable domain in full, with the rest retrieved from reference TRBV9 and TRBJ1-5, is DSGVTQTPKHLITATGQRVTLRCSPRSGDLSVYWYQQSLDQGLQFLIQYYNGEERAKGNILERFSAQQFPDLHSELNLSSLELGDSALYFCASSVDQGQPQHFGDGTRLSIL.

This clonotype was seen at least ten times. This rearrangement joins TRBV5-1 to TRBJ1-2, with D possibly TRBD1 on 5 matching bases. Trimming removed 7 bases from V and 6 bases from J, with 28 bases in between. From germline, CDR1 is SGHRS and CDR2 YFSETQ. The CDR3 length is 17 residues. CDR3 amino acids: CASAQALDPGRLHGYTF. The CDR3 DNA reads TGCGCCAGCGCCCAGGCCCTCGACCCGGGACGGCTCCATGGCTACACCTTC.

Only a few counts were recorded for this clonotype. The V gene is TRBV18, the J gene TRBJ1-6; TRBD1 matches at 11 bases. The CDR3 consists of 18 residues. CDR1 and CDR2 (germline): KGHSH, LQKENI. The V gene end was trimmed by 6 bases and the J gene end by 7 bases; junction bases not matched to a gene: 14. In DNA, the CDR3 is TGTGCCAGCTCGCCTCGGACAGGGGGCCCCTCTCGGAATTCACCCCTCCACTTT. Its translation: CASSPRTGGPSRNSPLHF.

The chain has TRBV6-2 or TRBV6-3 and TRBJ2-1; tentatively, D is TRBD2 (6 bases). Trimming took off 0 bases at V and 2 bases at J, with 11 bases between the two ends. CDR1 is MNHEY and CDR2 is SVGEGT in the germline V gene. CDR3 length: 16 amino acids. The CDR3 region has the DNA TGTGCCAGCAGTTACTCGTCTAGCGCAACCTACAATGAGCAGTTCTTC. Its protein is CASSYSSSATYNEQFF.

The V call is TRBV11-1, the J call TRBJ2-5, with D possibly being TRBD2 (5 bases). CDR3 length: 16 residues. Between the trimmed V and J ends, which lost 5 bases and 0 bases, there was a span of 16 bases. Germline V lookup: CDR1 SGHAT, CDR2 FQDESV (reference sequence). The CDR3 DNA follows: TGTGCCAGCAGCCCGAGGGTAGCCCTACACCAAGAGACCCAGTACTTC. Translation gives CASSPRVALHQETQYF.

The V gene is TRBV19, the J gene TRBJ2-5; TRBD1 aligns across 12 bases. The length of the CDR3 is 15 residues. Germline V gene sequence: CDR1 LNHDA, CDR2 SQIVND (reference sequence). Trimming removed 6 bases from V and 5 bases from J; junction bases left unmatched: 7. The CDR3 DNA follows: TGTGCCAGTAGAGCCGGGACAGGGGGCGCTGAGACCCAGTACTTC. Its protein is CASRAGTGGAETQYF.

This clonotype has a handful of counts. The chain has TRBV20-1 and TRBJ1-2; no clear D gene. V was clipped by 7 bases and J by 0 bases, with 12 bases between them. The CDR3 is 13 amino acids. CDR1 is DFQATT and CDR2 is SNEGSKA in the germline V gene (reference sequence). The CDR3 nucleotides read TGCAGTGATCGGGGTCCCCCTAACTATGGCTACACCTTC. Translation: CSDRGPPNYGYTF.

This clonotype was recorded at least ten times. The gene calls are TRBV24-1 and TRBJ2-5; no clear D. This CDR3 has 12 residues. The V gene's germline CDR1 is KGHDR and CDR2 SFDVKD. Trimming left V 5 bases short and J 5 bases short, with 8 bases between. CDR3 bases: TGTGCCACCAGTGGATATGGGGAGACCCAGTACTTC. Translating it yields CATSGYGETQYF.

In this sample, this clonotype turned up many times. Here the CDR3 reads CASSLTGLAGHEQFF. The CDR3 bases are TGTGCCAGCAGCTTAACGGGACTAGCCGGGCATGAGCAGTTCTTC. The chain links TRBV7-2 to TRBJ2-1; 9 positions agree with TRBD2. The CDR3 length is 15 residues. Germline V gene lookup returns CDR1 SGHTA and CDR2 FQGNSA. Trimming removed 2 bases from V and 8 bases from J; junction bases left unmatched: 7.

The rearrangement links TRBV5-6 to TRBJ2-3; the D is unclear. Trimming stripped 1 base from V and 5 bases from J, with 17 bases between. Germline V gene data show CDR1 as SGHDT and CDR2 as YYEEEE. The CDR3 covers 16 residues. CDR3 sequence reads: CASSLYGEKSGDTQYF. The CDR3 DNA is TGTGCCAGCAGCTTGTACGGTGAGAAGAGTGGAGATACGCAGTATTTT.

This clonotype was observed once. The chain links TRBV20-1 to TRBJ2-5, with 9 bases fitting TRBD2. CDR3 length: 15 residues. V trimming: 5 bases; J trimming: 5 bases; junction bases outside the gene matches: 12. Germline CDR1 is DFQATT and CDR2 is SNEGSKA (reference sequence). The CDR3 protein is CSALLAGNRGETQYF. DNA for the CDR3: TGCAGTGCTCTACTAGCGGGCAATCGAGGGGAGACCCAGTACTTC.